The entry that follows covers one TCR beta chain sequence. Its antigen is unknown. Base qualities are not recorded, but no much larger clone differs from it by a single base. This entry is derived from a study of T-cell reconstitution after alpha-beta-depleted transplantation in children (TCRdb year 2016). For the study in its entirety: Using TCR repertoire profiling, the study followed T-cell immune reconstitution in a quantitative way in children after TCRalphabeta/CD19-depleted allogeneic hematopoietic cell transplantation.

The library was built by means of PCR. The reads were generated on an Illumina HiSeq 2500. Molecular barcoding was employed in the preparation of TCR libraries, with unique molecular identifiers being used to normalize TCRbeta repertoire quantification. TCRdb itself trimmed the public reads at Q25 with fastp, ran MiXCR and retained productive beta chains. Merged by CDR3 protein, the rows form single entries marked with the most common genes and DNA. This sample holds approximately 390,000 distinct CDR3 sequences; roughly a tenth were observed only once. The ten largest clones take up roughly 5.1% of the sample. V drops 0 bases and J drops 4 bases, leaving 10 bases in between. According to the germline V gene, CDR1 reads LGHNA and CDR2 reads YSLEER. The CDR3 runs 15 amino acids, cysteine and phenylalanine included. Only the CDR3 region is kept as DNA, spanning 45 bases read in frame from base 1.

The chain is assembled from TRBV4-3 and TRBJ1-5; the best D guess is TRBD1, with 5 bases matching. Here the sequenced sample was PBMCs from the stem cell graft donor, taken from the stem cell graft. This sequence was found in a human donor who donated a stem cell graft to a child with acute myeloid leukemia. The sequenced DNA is TGCGCCAGCAGCCAAGATGAGGCAGGGAATCAGCCCCAGCATTTT. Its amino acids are CASSQDEAGNQPQHF.